This TCR beta chain was identified in a study of blood T cell repertoires in COVID-19. Study at large: From T cells, B-cell-depleted T cells, or PBMCs came the material, which was cDNA or gDNA.

The CDR3 consists of 15 residues. Germline CDR1 MNHEY, CDR2 SMNVEV (reference sequence). V shed 5 bases, J shed 8 bases, and the junction held 14 bases outside the gene matches. This clone showed up just a few times. Some clones are missing from TCRdb's copy, which holds only in-frame ones; the method was immunoSEQ multiplex PCR. The sample holds roughly 55,000 clones, about 82% seen once. The clonotype comes from a man between 65 and 85 years old with active COVID-19. Sequencing input: peripheral blood. The chain carries TRBV27 and TRBJ1-2; the match to TRBD1 covers 7 bases. CDR3 in amino acids: CASSPGTASSNGYTF. The DNA of the CDR3 is TGTGCCAGCAGTCCCGGGACAGCCTCTTCTAACGGCTACACCTTC.